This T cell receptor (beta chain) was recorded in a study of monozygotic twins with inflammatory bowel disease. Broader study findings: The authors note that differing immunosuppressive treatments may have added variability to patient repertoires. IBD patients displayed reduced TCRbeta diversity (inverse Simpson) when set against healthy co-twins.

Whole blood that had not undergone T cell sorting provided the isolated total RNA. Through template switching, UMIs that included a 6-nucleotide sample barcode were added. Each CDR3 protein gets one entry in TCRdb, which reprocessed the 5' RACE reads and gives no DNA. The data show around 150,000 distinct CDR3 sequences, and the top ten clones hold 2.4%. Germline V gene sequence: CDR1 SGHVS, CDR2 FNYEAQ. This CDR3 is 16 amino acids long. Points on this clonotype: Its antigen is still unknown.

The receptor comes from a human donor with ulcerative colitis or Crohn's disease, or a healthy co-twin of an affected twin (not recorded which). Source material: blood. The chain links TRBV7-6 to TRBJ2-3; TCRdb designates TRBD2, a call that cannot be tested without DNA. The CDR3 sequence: CASSLESRAFPDTQYF.